This T cell receptor beta chain was retrieved from a study of patients and donors after allogeneic stem cell transplantation. TCRdb analysed the RT-PCR reads with MiXCR anew, one entry per CDR3 protein. The sample has some 880,000 distinct CDR3 sequences, approximately 19% seen once. Trimming stripped 4 bases from V and 5 bases from J, with 18 bases between. CDR3 length equals 15 residues. The germline gives CDR1 SGDLS, CDR2 YYNGEE. This TCR came from a human donor who was either an allogeneic HSCT recipient or a stem cell or donor lymphocyte infusion donor (not recorded which). It is not recorded whose cells these are; they may come from a transplant donor. The material sequenced was blood, either unsorted or a sorted T cell fraction (not recorded which). The chain employs TRBV9 and TRBJ2-5; D possibly matches TRBD1 or TRBD2 (6 bases each). CDR3 in amino acids: CASSFSGASSETQYF. DNA for the CDR3: TGTGCCAGCAGCTTTTCGGGGGCCAGTTCTGAGACCCAGTACTTC.